Listed below are T cell receptor beta chains from one sample, sequenced in a study of beta chain features in type 1 diabetes. Only in-frame clones appear in the TCRdb table, and some are missing; sequencing was by immunoSEQ multiplex PCR. Of around 500,000 clones listed, about an eighth were seen once; the top ten hold over 0.04%. What was sequenced was naive CD4+ T cells from blood. These receptors all stem from a woman younger than 35 in good health. The CDR3 runs from the conserved cysteine through the conserved F or W. The D gene is left open where the match is weak. Clone size is given for some rows only: seen once, a few or many times, or a class if the clone is expanded.

NA | TRBJ1-4 | TRBV7-2 | NA | CASSLALTAASEKLFF | TGTGCCAGCAGCTTAGCGCTCACAGCAGCTAGCGAAAAACTGTTTTTT
TRBD1 | TRBJ2-3 | TRBV18 | NA | CASSPRRRTGGTDTQYF | TGTGCCAGCTCACCACGGAGGAGAACAGGGGGCACAGATACGCAGTATTTT
NA | TRBJ1-1 | TRBV15 | few | CATSRVGWGGTEAFF | TGTGCCACCAGCAGAGTGGGGTGGGGAGGGACTGAAGCTTTCTTT
TRBD2 | TRBJ2-3 | TRBV11-2 | few | CASRVSGTSEGTQYF | TGTGCCAGCAGGGTCTCCGGGACTAGCGAGGGTACGCAGTATTTT
NA | TRBJ1-1 | TRBV20-1 | NA | CRVDSSPEAFF | TGCAGGGTCGATTCCTCCCCTGAAGCTTTCTTT
NA | TRBJ1-2 | TRBV9 | NA | CASSDRRGSSFPINYGYTF | TGTGCCAGCAGCGATAGGAGAGGGTCATCTTTCCCAATAAACTATGGCTACACCTTC
TRBD2 | TRBJ2-7 | TRBV6-1 | few | CASSVTTSVRAYEQYF | TGTGCCAGCAGTGTCACGACTAGCGTGAGAGCCTACGAGCAGTACTTC
TRBD1 | TRBJ2-3 | TRBV2 | NA | CASSDQQGAGDTQYF | TGTGCCAGCAGTGATCAACAGGGGGCGGGAGATACGCAGTATTTT
NA | TRBJ2-3 | TRBV7-3 | few | CASSLGLSDTQYF | TGTGCCAGCAGCTTGGGTTTATCAGATACGCAGTATTTT
NA | TRBJ2-4 | TRBV29-1 | NA | CSAAPGPKNIQYF | TGCAGCGCAGCTCCGGGACCCAAAAACATTCAGTACTTC
NA | TRBJ1-4 | TRBV2 | NA | CASRLQVATNEKLFF | TGTGCCAGCAGATTGCAAGTTGCAACTAATGAAAAACTGTTTTTT
NA | TRBJ2-5 | TRBV4-1 | many | CASSQEGTISWAQYF | TGCGCCAGCAGCCAAGAGGGGACCATCTCGTGGGCCCAGTACTTC
TRBD1 | TRBJ2-5 | TRBV14 | few | CASSQGWGRQGETQYF | TGTGCCAGCAGCCAAGGTTGGGGCCGACAGGGCGAGACCCAGTACTTC
NA | TRBJ2-1 | TRBV20-1 | few | CSAREYTEQFF | TGCAGTGCTAGGGAATATACTGAGCAGTTCTTC
NA | TRBJ2-1 | TRBV19 | few | CASSPRLVPYNEQFF | TGTGCCAGTAGTCCTAGACTAGTCCCCTACAATGAGCAGTTCTTC
NA | TRBJ2-1 | TRBV9 | few | CASSVGGRDKQFF | TGTGCCAGCAGCGTAGGAGGTCGAGACAAACAGTTCTTC
NA | TRBJ2-3 | TRBV11-1 | few | CASSLQTDTQYF | TGTGCCAGCAGCTTACAGACGGATACGCAGTATTTT